The clone carrying this T cell receptor beta chain has more than one count but fewer than ten. As yet, its antigen is unknown. The study ran its PCR with 60 Vbeta and 13 Jbeta primers. Assay used: immunoSEQ multiplex PCR; TCRdb lists only in-frame clones, some missing. The repertoire includes tens of thousands of clones, approximately 71% of them detected once, and roughly 23% sits in the top ten. This record comes from a study of cytomegalovirus exposure and HLA in healthy donors. Overall study results and limits: It is likely that the observed cluster of highly shared sequence variants was a sequencing artifact. TCR beta V- and J-gene trimming, according to a later analysis, was linked to a missense DCLRE1C variant. Several of the most significant clusters appeared, in a later analysis, to be linked to common viral pathogens. For most subjects, TCR beta sequences were reported to predict HLA-A and HLA-B alleles with accuracy.

With V trimmed by 3 bases and J by 1 base, 9 bases remained unmatched. The CDR3 loop spans 17 amino acids. Germline lookup yields CDR1 MDHEN and CDR2 SYDVKM. Sequencing was carried out using PBMCs. The chain combines TRBV28 with TRBJ1-1; TRBD1 agrees at 9 bases. This receptor was identified in a man in his forties or fifties in good health and CMV-seropositive. CDR3 region: CASSFLTRDRANTEAFF. The CDR3 DNA reads TGTGCCAGCAGTTTTCTGACTAGGGACAGGGCGAACACTGAAGCTTTCTTT.